This T cell receptor (beta chain) was sequenced for a study of shared clonotypes between healthy human individuals. Libraries were prepared by immunoSEQ multiplex PCR; TCRdb keeps only in-frame clonotypes and omits some of them. The sample yields 600,000 to 750,000 clones, about 92% seen once. V lost 7 bases and J 6 bases, leaving 16 bases between the germline ends. Germline loops: CDR1 WNHNN, CDR2 SYGVQD (reference sequence). This CDR3 has 14 amino acids. The receptor comes from a man aged 18 to 30 in good health. Some clones in this sample may be carry-over from other donors' samples. V gene TRBV10-1 combines with J gene TRBJ2-1, with D tentatively TRBD2 (6 bases). Sequencing was carried out using memory CD8+ T cells from PBMCs. Sample subset: CD45RO+ cells pooled with CCR7-negative TemRA cells. The CDR3 DNA reads TGCGCCAGCAACCGACTAGTAGAGGTCAATGAGCAGTTCTTC. Its translation is CASNRLVEVNEQFF.